A selection of T cell receptor beta chains follows, all from one sample in a study of technical replicates of blood from a handful of donors. Produced via immunoSEQ multiplex PCR; TCRdb's table is partial and in-frame only. The sample holds around 13,000 clones, roughly four fifths seen once. The sequenced sample was PBMCs. These receptors were obtained from a human donor in good health. The CDR3 runs from the conserved cysteine through the conserved F or W. D genes are given only for firm matches. Clone size is not always given. Where it is, it says once, few, many or a class for expanded clones.

TRBV10-3	-	TRBD2	TRBJ2-1	CASSRIAGVTWSEQFF	TGTGCCAGCAGCAGAATAGCGGGAGTTACTTGGAGTGAGCAGTTCTTC
TRBV18	-	TRBD2	TRBJ2-5	CASSPGTSGRAQETQYF	TGTGCCAGCTCACCAGGGACTAGCGGGAGGGCCCAAGAGACCCAGTACTTC
TRBV5-6	-	TRBD1	TRBJ2-7	CASSSGQGYEQYF	TGTGCCAGCAGCTCGGGACAGGGGTACGAGCAGTACTTC
TRBV18	-	-	TRBJ1-1	CASSSGLLNTEAFF	TGTGCCAGCTCATCGGGACTGCTGAACACTGAAGCTTTCTTT
TRBV11-2	-	-	TRBJ1-2	CASSLDSNYGYTF	TGTGCCAGCAGCTTGGACAGTAACTATGGCTACACCTTC
TRBV5-1	-	TRBD1	TRBJ1-3	CASSRTGGTGNTIYF	TGCGCCAGCAGCCGTACAGGGGGCACTGGAAACACCATATATTTT
TRBV15	-	TRBD2	TRBJ2-5	CATSSFASGRAMYQETQYF	TGTGCCACCAGCAGCTTCGCCAGCGGGAGGGCCATGTACCAAGAGACCCAGTACTTC
TRBV13	-	-	TRBJ1-1	CASSLGGAGLGTEAFF	TGTGCCAGCAGCTTAGGCGGGGCGGGGCTTGGAACTGAAGCTTTCTTT
TRBV20-1	once	TRBD2	TRBJ2-7	CSARGGGEQYF	TGCAGTGCTAGAGGGGGGGGCGAGCAGTACTTC
TRBV30	-	-	TRBJ1-5	CAWTETDSNQPQHF	TGTGCCTGGACCGAAACAGATAGCAATCAGCCCCAGCATTTT
TRBV7-2	-	TRBD2	TRBJ2-1	CASSLGLAGPFNEQFF	TGTGCCAGCAGCTTAGGACTAGCGGGTCCCTTTAATGAGCAGTTCTTC
TRBV29-1	-	TRBD1	TRBJ2-7	CSVEGQGYEQYF	TGCAGCGTTGAGGGACAGGGCTACGAGCAGTACTTC
TRBV5-1	-	TRBD1	TRBJ1-3	CASSLKQGDSGNTIYF	TGCGCCAGCAGCTTAAAACAGGGGGACTCTGGAAACACCATATATTTT
TRBV30	-	-	TRBJ2-3	CAWSRGMAGTDTQYF	TGTGCCTGGAGTAGAGGGATGGCAGGCACAGATACGCAGTATTTT
TRBV7-9	-	TRBD2	TRBJ2-5	CASSQIAGGLQETQYF	TGTGCCAGCAGCCAAATAGCGGGAGGCCTACAAGAGACCCAGTACTTC
TRBV11-2	-	TRBD2	TRBJ2-2	CASSPGGREYTGELFF	TGTGCCAGCAGCCCCGGAGGGCGGGAGTATACCGGGGAGCTGTTTTTT
TRBV11-2	-	-	TRBJ2-7	CASSFEVGYEQYF	TGTGCCAGCAGCTTCGAGGTTGGGTACGAGCAGTACTTC
TRBV27	-	TRBD1	TRBJ2-7	CASRRQGRYEQYF	TGTGCCAGCAGGCGACAGGGACGGTACGAGCAGTACTTC
TRBV5-1	once	TRBD1	TRBJ2-5	CASSDGTGGLPETQYF	TGCGCCAGCAGCGACGGGACAGGGGGACTCCCGGAGACCCAGTACTTC
TRBV29-1	-	-	TRBJ2-1	CSVGRLAIMNEQFF	TGCAGCGTCGGAAGGCTAGCGATAATGAATGAGCAGTTCTTC
TRBV11-3	-	-	TRBJ1-1	CASSNSRTAQNTEAFF	TGTGCCAGCAGCAATTCCAGGACAGCCCAGAACACTGAAGCTTTCTTT
TRBV7-3	-	-	TRBJ1-1	CASSLRQNTEAFF	TGTGCCAGCAGCTTGAGACAGAACACTGAAGCTTTCTTT
TRBV19	-	-	TRBJ2-7	CASSTTGSYEQYF	TGTGCCAGTAGTACGACGGGCTCCTACGAGCAGTACTTC
TRBV7-3	-	-	TRBJ2-2	CASSSLGLAGELFF	TGTGCCAGCAGTTCCCTAGGCCTGGCCGGGGAGCTGTTTTTT
TRBV2	-	-	TRBJ2-7	CASSEVFYKQYF	TGTGCCAGCAGTGAAGTGTTTTATAAGCAGTACTTC
TRBV6-5	-	TRBD1	TRBJ1-4	CASSSPQGDNEKLFF	TGTGCCAGCAGTTCCCCCCAGGGGGATAATGAAAAACTGTTTTTT
TRBV15	-	-	TRBJ2-3	CATSREGQGDTQYF	TGTGCCACCAGCAGAGAGGGGCAGGGGGATACGCAGTATTTT
TRBV19	-	-	TRBJ2-1	CASSISERSNEQFF	TGTGCCAGTAGTATTAGCGAGAGAAGTAATGAGCAGTTCTTC
TRBV2	-	TRBD1	TRBJ1-3	CASSGTGGPISGNTIYF	TGTGCCAGCAGCGGGACAGGGGGACCTATCTCTGGAAACACCATATATTTT
TRBV5-1	-	TRBD1	TRBJ1-1	CASSLGTANTEAFF	TGCGCCAGCAGCTTAGGGACAGCGAACACTGAAGCTTTCTTT
TRBV30	-	-	TRBJ2-7	CAWSLQGKEQYF	TGTGCCTGGAGTTTACAGGGAAAGGAGCAGTACTTC
TRBV5-4	-	-	TRBJ1-1	CASRTALGTEAFF	TGTGCCAGCCGGACAGCCTTAGGGACTGAAGCTTTCTTT
TRBV7-9	few	-	TRBJ1-3	CASGREATGNTIYF	TGTGCCAGCGGGAGGGAGGCTACCGGAAACACCATATATTTT
TRBV28	-	TRBD1	TRBJ1-2	CASSFGQGDLLGANF	TGTGCCAGCAGTTTCGGACAGGGGGACTTATTGGGGGCAAACTTC
TRBV28	-	TRBD2	TRBJ2-1	CASSTTGGSSYNEQFF	TGTGCCAGCAGCACCACGGGGGGAAGCTCCTACAATGAGCAGTTCTTC
TRBV7-3	few	TRBD1	TRBJ2-2	CASKEQGSTGELFF	TGTGCCAGCAAAGAACAGGGGAGCACCGGGGAGCTGTTTTTT
TRBV29-1	-	-	TRBJ1-1	CSGGPRTNTEAFF	TGCAGCGGGGGGCCCAGAACGAACACTGAAGCTTTCTTT
TRBV27	few	-	TRBJ1-4	CASSLNRLNEKLFF	TGTGCCAGCAGTTTAAACAGATTGAATGAAAAACTGTTTTTT
TRBV5-6	-	-	TRBJ2-1	CASSSLDSSYNEQFF	TGTGCCAGCAGCTCCCTAGACAGCTCCTACAATGAGCAGTTCTTC
TRBV6-5	-	-	TRBJ2-5	CASRRTRQETQYF	TGTGCCAGCAGGAGAACTAGGCAAGAGACCCAGTACTTC
TRBV19	-	-	TRBJ2-5	CASSTQETQYF	TGTGCCAGTAGTACACAAGAGACCCAGTACTTC